This T cell receptor beta chain emerged from a study of cytomegalovirus exposure and HLA in healthy donors. The study, taken as a whole, reports: Accurate prediction of most subjects' HLA-A and HLA-B alleles from TCR beta sequences was reported.

In the case of this clone: Its antigen is currently unknown.

The germline V gene encodes CDR1 SGHRS and CDR2 YFSETQ. With 0 bases removed from V and 3 bases from J, the gap between germline ends came to 12 bases. The CDR3 has 15 residues. The PCR contained 60 Vbeta and 13 Jbeta primers. Libraries were prepared by immunoSEQ multiplex PCR; TCRdb keeps only in-frame clonotypes and omits some of them. Of 65,000 to 70,000 clones listed, about 68% are singletons. J is TRBJ1-2 and V is TRBV5-1; a possible D gene is TRBD1 (5 bases). This TCR was sampled from a woman in her 30s in good health and CMV-seropositive. Specimen: PBMCs. CDR3 loop: CASSLGVGVDYGYTF. The CDR3 coding sequence is TGCGCCAGCAGCTTGGGAGTAGGGGTAGACTATGGCTACACCTTC.